These 32 T cell receptor beta chains were all obtained from the same sample, sequenced in a study of CD8+ T cells in alopecia areata. The sequencing template was cDNA reverse transcribed from extracted RNA. Clones were sequenced by immunoSEQ multiplex PCR, and TCRdb holds only the in-frame ones, with some missing. This sample carries 150,000 to 250,000 clones, about 60% of them seen once, and the ten largest clones take over 3%. Treatment described: oral pan-JAK inhibitor, 5-10 mg twice daily. This specimen was CD4+ T cells sorted from blood, taken at week 4, from a patient treated with tofacitinib. These receptors originate from a human donor with alopecia areata.

Remarks on this clone: Within the sample, other DNA sequences also encode this same CDR3. The chain is built from TRBV29-1 and TRBJ2-7; 10 bases match TRBD1. Germline V gene data show CDR1 as SQVTM and CDR2 as ANQGSEA. V lost 4 bases and J lost 3; bases outside the gene matches: 0. CDR3 length: 12 residues. CDR3 protein: CSVGDRGYEQYF. The CDR3 bases are TGCAGCGTTGGGGACAGGGGCTACGAGCAGTACTTC.

The rearrangement joins TRBV29-1 to TRBJ2-7, with 8 bases fitting TRBD2. V lost 6 bases and J lost 4; bases outside the gene matches: 5. The CDR3 consists of 12 residues. Germline lookup yields CDR1 SQVTM and CDR2 ANQGSEA. The DNA of the CDR3 is TGCAGCGTCACCGGGGGGGCTTACGAGCAGTACTTC. Protein sequence: CSVTGGAYEQYF.

The chain links TRBV4-1 to TRBJ2-1; D is uncertain. The V gene lost 0 bases and the J gene lost 16 bases, with 16 bases spanning the gap. Germline V CDR1 and CDR2: MGHRA, YSYEKL. The CDR3 is 13 amino acids. The CDR3 nucleotides read TGCGCCAGCAGCCAAGACGTAAGAATGGTGACTTTCTTC. The encoded protein is CASSQDVRMVTFF.

The chain carries TRBV4-2 and TRBJ2-3, with a weak D call TRBD2 (7 bases). CDR3 length: 16 residues. Per the germline V gene, CDR1 is LGHNA and CDR2 is YNFKEQ. V lost 1 base and J lost 2, with 13 bases in between. This chain's CDR3 is CASSQVPGGHTDTQYF. In nucleotides, the CDR3 is TGTGCCAGCAGCCAAGTCCCCGGGGGGCACACAGATACGCAGTATTTT.

This clone came up a few times. This rearrangement joins TRBV29-1 to TRBJ2-3; 11 positions match TRBD2. Germline CDR1 is SQVTM and CDR2 is ANQGSEA. The ends lost 4 bases at V and 5 bases at J; junction bases unmatched: 5. The CDR3 contains 14 residues. In DNA, the CDR3 is TGCAGCGTTGGACTAGCGGGAACCCGAGATACGCAGTATTTT. This codes for CSVGLAGTRDTQYF.

The V call is TRBV5-6, the J call TRBJ1-2, with TRBD1 as a possible D gene (5 bases). The CDR3 extends over 13 amino acids. The V gene lost 6 bases and the J gene lost 4 bases, with 13 bases spanning the gap. The germline V gene encodes CDR1 SGHDT and CDR2 YYEEEE. CDR3 in DNA: TGTGCCAGCACCCTGGGGCAGAGCTATGGCTACACCTTC. Encoded protein: CASTLGQSYGYTF.

This clone appeared a few times. The rearrangement links TRBV29-1 to TRBJ1-5; TRBD1 matches 12 bases. The CDR3 consists of 13 residues. The V gene end was trimmed by 6 bases and the J gene end by 9 bases; junction bases not matched to a gene: 6. The germline gives CDR1 SQVTM, CDR2 ANQGSEA. The CDR3 sequence: CSVGQGATAPQHF. The CDR3 DNA sequence: TGCAGCGTGGGACAGGGGGCGACCGCGCCCCAGCATTTT.

V and J are TRBV29-1 and TRBJ1-4; 9 nucleotides agree with TRBD1. The CDR3 runs to 14 residues. V shed 4 bases, J shed 5 bases, and the junction held 5 bases outside the gene matches. Germline CDR1 and CDR2: SQVTM and ANQGSEA. CDR3 amino acids: CSVGGGTGNEKLFF. In DNA, the CDR3 is TGCAGCGTTGGAGGGGGGACAGGGAATGAAAAACTGTTTTTT.

The chain links TRBV4-1 to TRBJ1-2, with D tentatively TRBD1 (6 bases). Trimming took off 4 bases at V and 6 bases at J, with 24 bases between the two ends. Germline CDR1 is MGHRA and CDR2 is YSYEKL. This CDR3 has 17 amino acids. CDR3 in DNA: TGCGCCAGCAGCCTAATAAGTGGGGGGGCAATAATTCATGGCTACACCTTC. Protein product: CASSLISGGAIIHGYTF.

V usage is TRBV2 and J usage is TRBJ2-3; 7 nucleotides align to TRBD2. The CDR3 runs 16 residues. Trimming removed 1 base from V and 0 bases from J; junction bases left unmatched: 4. Germline V gene lookup returns CDR1 SNHLY and CDR2 FYNNEI. CDR3 residues: CASSEEAGVSTDTQYF. The CDR3 DNA reads TGTGCCAGCAGTGAAGAGGCGGGAGTTAGCACAGATACGCAGTATTTT. The full variable domain, completed using reference TRBV2 and TRBJ2-3, is EPEVTQTPSHQVTQMGQEVILRCVPISNHLYFYWYRQILGQKVEFLVSFYNNEISEKSEIFDDQFSVERPDGSNFTLKIRSTKLEDSAMYFCASSEEAGVSTDTQYFGPGTRLTVL.

The V gene is TRBV7-3, the J gene TRBJ2-5; tentative D call: TRBD2 (6 bases). This CDR3 is 15 amino acids long. Germline V gives CDR1 SGHTA, CDR2 FQGTGA. The V gene lost 1 base and the J gene lost 4 bases, with 13 bases spanning the gap. The CDR3 DNA sequence: TGTGCCAGCAGCTTAAGGGTCGGGGGAGGAGAGACCCAGTACTTC. It yields the protein CASSLRVGGGETQYF. Drawing the rest from reference TRBV7-3 and TRBJ2-5, the complete variable domain is GAGVSQTPSNKVTEKGKYVELRCDPISGHTALYWYRQSLGQGPEFLIYFQGTGAADDSGLPNDRFFAVRPEGSVSTLKIQRTERGDSAVYLCASSLRVGGGETQYFGPGTRLLVL.

The J gene is TRBJ1-6, the V gene TRBV15, with a possible D match to TRBD1 (5 bases). This CDR3 has 16 amino acids. The V gene lost 7 bases and the J gene lost 7 bases, with 20 bases spanning the gap. Germline-derived CDR1 and CDR2 are LNHNV and YYDKDF (reference sequence). CDR3 residues: CATISNRRGDNSPLHF. The CDR3, as DNA: TGTGCCACCATCTCGAATAGGCGGGGGGACAATTCACCCCTCCACTTT.

The rearrangement joins TRBV30 to TRBJ1-5, with TRBD1 identical over 7 bases. Germline assignment: CDR1 GTSNPN and CDR2 SVGIG (reference sequence). The CDR3 totals 14 residues. V lost 0 bases to trimming and J lost 6 bases; unmatched junction nucleotides: 5. Written as DNA, the CDR3 is TGTGCCTGGAGTGTACGACAGGGCTCTCAGCCCCAGCATTTT. Protein: CAWSVRQGSQPQHF.

The chain employs TRBV13 and TRBJ2-7; 9 nucleotides agree with TRBD1. This CDR3 region has 13 residues. The J segment lost 2 bases and the V segment lost 8 bases, leaving 4 bases of the junction unmatched. In germline, CDR1 is PRHDT, CDR2 FYEKMQ (reference sequence). CDR3 protein: CASRDRETYEQYF. The CDR3 nucleotides read TGTGCCAGCCGGGACAGGGAGACCTACGAGCAGTACTTC. Together with reference TRBV13 and TRBJ2-7, the CDR3 gives the full variable domain: AAGVIQSPRHLIKEKRETATLKCYPIPRHDTVYWYQQGPGQDPQFLISFYEKMQSDKGSIPDRFSAQQFSDYHSELNMSSLELGDSALYFCASRDRETYEQYFGPGTRLTVT.

The chain couples TRBV14 to TRBJ2-5, with 7 bases lining up with TRBD1. Unmatched junction bases numbered 8, after V lost 3 bases and J lost 1 base. Germline V gives CDR1 SGHDN, CDR2 FVKESK. There are 16 residues in the CDR3. The CDR3 loop is CASSHRQGAFQETQYF. CDR3 coding DNA: TGTGCCAGCAGCCATCGACAGGGTGCCTTCCAAGAGACCCAGTACTTC.

CDR3 nucleotide sequence: TGTGCCAGCAGCTTCGACAGAGACTATGGCTACACCTTC. Amino acid sequence: CASSFDRDYGYTF. The V gene is TRBV5-4, the J gene TRBJ1-2, with D perhaps TRBD1 (5 bases). The CDR3 totals 13 residues. Germline CDR1 SGHNT, CDR2 YYREEE (reference sequence). The V end was cut by 2 bases, the J end by 3 bases, with 8 bases between.

The chain uses TRBV28 and TRBJ1-5; D is perhaps TRBD1 (5 bases). The CDR3 is made up of 15 amino acids. The V gene's germline CDR1 is MDHEN and CDR2 SYDVKM. Trimming shortened V by 5 bases and J by 6 bases, and 17 bases separated the two germline ends. CDR3: CASSLGPGMGQPQHF. CDR3 nucleotides: TGTGCCAGCAGTCTGGGCCCAGGGATGGGTCAGCCCCAGCATTTT.

The genes are TRBV30 and TRBJ2-3; D may be TRBD1 (6 bases). There are 13 residues in the CDR3. The V end was cut by 2 bases, the J end by 3 bases, with 9 bases between. The V gene's germline CDR1 is GTSNPN and CDR2 SVGIG (reference sequence). CDR3 nucleotide sequence: TGTGCCTGGAGTTTTAGGGGGACAGATACGCAGTATTTT. This gives the protein CAWSFRGTDTQYF.

CDR3 in amino acids: CALTGGTTPPNTEAFF. CDR3 DNA sequence: TGTGCCTTGACAGGGGGCACAACTCCTCCTAACACTGAAGCTTTCTTT. The rearrangement joins TRBV30 to TRBJ1-1; TRBD1 agrees at 10 bases. The CDR3 loop spans 16 amino acids. Germline assignment: CDR1 GTSNPN and CDR2 SVGIG (reference sequence). V lost 7 bases to trimming and J lost 2 bases; unmatched junction nucleotides: 13.

This clone was observed a handful of times. Here the CDR3 DNA reads TGCGCCAGCAGCTTGGTGGACGTGAACACCGGGGAGCTGTTTTTT. Residues: CASSLVDVNTGELFF. J is TRBJ2-2 and V is TRBV5-1, with D hard to call. The CDR3 has 15 amino acids. The V end lost 0 bases, the J end lost 1 base, and 7 bases lay between the germline ends. Germline loops: CDR1 SGHRS, CDR2 YFSETQ. Full variable domain (outside the CDR3, taken from reference TRBV5-1 and TRBJ2-2): KAGVTQTPRYLIKTRGQQVTLSCSPISGHRSVSWYQQTPGQGLQFLFEYFSETQRNKGNFPGRFSGRQFSNSRSEMNVSTLELGDSALYLCASSLVDVNTGELFFGEGSRLTVL.

This CDR3 is CASSGGSTYGYTF. The CDR3 nucleotides are TGTGCCAGCAGTGGTGGATCAACCTATGGCTACACCTTC. V gene TRBV2 combines with J gene TRBJ1-2; D ambiguous. Trimming shortened V by 4 bases and J by 4 bases, and 10 bases separated the two germline ends. Per the germline V gene, CDR1 is SNHLY and CDR2 is FYNNEI. CDR3 length: 13 amino acids.

This clone was observed a handful of times. V usage is TRBV25-1 and J usage is TRBJ2-2; 10 bases line up with TRBD1. The CDR3 runs to 15 residues. V lost 5 bases and J lost 4; bases outside the gene matches: 4. Germline assignment: CDR1 MGHDK and CDR2 SYGVNS. The CDR3 DNA sequence: TGTGCCAGCAGTCCGGGGACAGGGGTCACCGGGGAGCTGTTTTTT. This translates into CASSPGTGVTGELFF.

The rearrangement links TRBV28 to TRBJ1-5, with D possibly TRBD1 on 6 matching bases. V was clipped by 8 bases and J by 0 bases, with 11 bases between them. This CDR3 spans 14 amino acids. Germline lookup yields CDR1 MDHEN and CDR2 SYDVKM. The CDR3: CASLDRLSNQPQHF. CDR3 in DNA: TGTGCCAGCCTTGACAGGCTTAGCAATCAGCCCCAGCATTTT.

The chain links TRBV5-1 to TRBJ2-5; D ambiguous. CDR3 length: 14 residues. Per the germline V gene, CDR1 is SGHRS and CDR2 is YFSETQ. V was pared by 4 bases and J by 4 bases, with 14 bases between. CDR3 nucleotide sequence: TGCGCCAGCAGCCCGTCCGGGTCCGGAGAGACCCAGTACTTC. It specifies CASSPSGSGETQYF.

The V gene is TRBV12-5, the J gene TRBJ2-1, with 7 positions matching TRBD1. The CDR3 contains 13 residues. V shed 6 bases, J shed 9 bases, and the junction held 8 bases outside the gene matches. Germline lookup yields CDR1 LGHNT and CDR2 FRNRAP. Here the CDR3 DNA reads TGTGCTAGTGGATTGACAGGGTTGCGTGAGCAGTTCTTC. It codes for CASGLTGLREQFF.

This chain joins TRBV29-1 and TRBJ2-1, with 9 positions matching TRBD1. Germline CDR1 SQVTM, CDR2 ANQGSEA. CDR3 size: 11 residues. CDR3 nucleotide sequence: TGCTCCGGGACAGGGAACAATGAGCAGTTCTTC. Protein sequence: CSGTGNNEQFF.

The rearrangement links TRBV5-6 to TRBJ2-7; the D gene could be TRBD1 or TRBD2 (5 bases each). CDR1 is SGHDT and CDR2 is YYEEEE in the germline V gene. Trimming took off 1 base at V and 2 bases at J, with 13 bases between the two ends. The CDR3 has 15 residues. This CDR3 is CASSLYGMGAYEQYF. The CDR3, as DNA: TGTGCCAGCAGCTTGTATGGGATGGGGGCCTACGAGCAGTACTTC. The full variable domain, completed using reference TRBV5-6 and TRBJ2-7, is DAGVTQSPTHLIKTRGQQVTLRCSPKSGHDTVSWYQQALGQGPQFIFQYYEEEERQRGNFPDRFSGHQFPNYSSELNVNALLLGDSALYLCASSLYGMGAYEQYFGPGTRLTVT.

The J gene is TRBJ1-4, the V gene TRBV15, with D perhaps matching TRBD1 (6 bases). Looked up from germline, CDR1 is LNHNV and CDR2 is YYDKDF (reference sequence). The germline V and J ends were trimmed by 3 bases and 11 bases, with 19 bases remaining between them. The CDR3 consists of 15 residues. The CDR3 region has the DNA TGTGCCACCAGCAGGGAGGGGCAAGCAAGGGGGAAACTGTTTTTT. Translation: CATSREGQARGKLFF.

This clone was recorded once. The chain recombines TRBV5-1 with TRBJ2-2, with D maybe TRBD2 (6 bases). CDR1 and CDR2 from the germline V gene are SGHRS and YFSETQ. This CDR3 region has 13 residues. The V gene lost 0 bases and the J gene lost 7 bases, with 7 bases spanning the gap. The CDR3 bases are TGCGCCAGCAGCTTGGTGGAGGGCGGGGAGCTGTTTTTT. Amino acids: CASSLVEGGELFF.

This clone was recorded a few times. CDR3 in amino acids: CASSPQTNNNEQFF. CDR3 DNA sequence: TGTGCCAGCTCACCGCAGACAAACAACAATGAGCAGTTCTTC. V gene TRBV18 combines with J gene TRBJ2-1; no reliable D call. There are 14 residues in the CDR3. Trimming shortened V by 3 bases and J by 5 bases, and 11 bases separated the two germline ends. Germline V CDR1 and CDR2: KGHSH, LQKENI. Based on the CDR3 plus reference TRBV18 and TRBJ2-1, the full variable domain is NAGVMQNPRHLVRRRGQEARLRCSPMKGHSHVYWYRQLPEEGLKFMVYLQKENIIDESGMPKERFSAEFPKEGPSILRIQQVVRGDSAAYFCASSPQTNNNEQFFGPGTRLTVL.

The chain links TRBV5-1 to TRBJ2-5; D ambiguous. V lost 6 bases and J lost 1, with 10 bases in between. This CDR3 is 13 amino acids long. Germline V gene lookup returns CDR1 SGHRS and CDR2 YFSETQ. The CDR3 sequence: CASIGSGQETQYF. In DNA, the CDR3 is TGCGCCAGCATCGGGTCGGGCCAAGAGACCCAGTACTTC.

A few counts support this clone. The chain joins TRBV30 to TRBJ1-6; unclear D gene. The length of the CDR3 is 15 residues. V dropped 3 bases and J dropped 3 bases, with 12 bases sitting between them. The V gene's germline CDR1 is GTSNPN and CDR2 SVGIG (reference sequence). The CDR3 region is CAWRMHLLYNSPLHF. Here the CDR3 DNA reads TGTGCCTGGAGAATGCACCTCCTCTATAATTCACCCCTCCACTTT.